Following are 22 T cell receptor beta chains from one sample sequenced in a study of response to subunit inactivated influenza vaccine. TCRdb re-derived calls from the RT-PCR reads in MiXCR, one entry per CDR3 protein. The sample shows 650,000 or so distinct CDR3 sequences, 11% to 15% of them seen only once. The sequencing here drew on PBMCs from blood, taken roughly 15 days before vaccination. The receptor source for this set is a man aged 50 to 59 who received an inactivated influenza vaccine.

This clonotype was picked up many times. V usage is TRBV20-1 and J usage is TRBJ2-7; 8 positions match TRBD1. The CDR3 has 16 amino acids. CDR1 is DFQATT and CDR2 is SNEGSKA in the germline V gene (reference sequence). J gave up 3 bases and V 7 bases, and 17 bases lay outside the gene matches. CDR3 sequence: CSVGASVLDRVYEQYF. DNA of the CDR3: TGCAGTGTGGGGGCGAGTGTCTTGGACAGGGTCTACGAGCAGTACTTC.

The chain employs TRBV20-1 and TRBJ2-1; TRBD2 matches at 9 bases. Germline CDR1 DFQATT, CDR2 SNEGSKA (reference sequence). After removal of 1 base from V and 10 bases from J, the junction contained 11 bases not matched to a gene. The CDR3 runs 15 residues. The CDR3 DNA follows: TGCAGTGCTAGAGCGGCGGGAGGGCCAACGGGAGAGCAGTTCTTC. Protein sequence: CSARAAGGPTGEQFF.

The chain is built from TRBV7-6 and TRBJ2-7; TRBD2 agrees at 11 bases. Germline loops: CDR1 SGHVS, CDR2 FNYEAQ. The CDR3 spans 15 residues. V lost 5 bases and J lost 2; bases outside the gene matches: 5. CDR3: CASSLTSGGPYEQYF. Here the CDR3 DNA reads TGTGCCAGCAGCCTCACTAGCGGGGGCCCCTACGAGCAGTACTTC.

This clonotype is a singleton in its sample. CDR3 amino acids: CAWNPGLTNEQFF. The CDR3 nucleotides are TGTGCCTGGAATCCGGGACTAACGAATGAGCAGTTCTTC. The chain carries TRBV30 and TRBJ2-1; 7 bases align to TRBD2. The CDR3 is 13 residues long. The germline V gene has CDR1 GTSNPN and CDR2 SVGIG (reference sequence). V dropped 4 bases and J dropped 7; count of bases not matched to a gene: 7.

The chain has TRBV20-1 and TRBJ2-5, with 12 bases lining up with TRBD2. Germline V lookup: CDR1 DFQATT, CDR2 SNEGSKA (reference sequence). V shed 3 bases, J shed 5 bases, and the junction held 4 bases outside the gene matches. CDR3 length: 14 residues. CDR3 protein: CSARGLAGLETQYF. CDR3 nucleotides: TGCAGTGCTAGGGGACTAGCGGGCTTGGAGACCCAGTACTTC.

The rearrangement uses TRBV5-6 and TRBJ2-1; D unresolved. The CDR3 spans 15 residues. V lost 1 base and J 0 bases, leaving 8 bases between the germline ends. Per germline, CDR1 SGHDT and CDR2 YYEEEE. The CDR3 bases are TGTGCCAGCAGCTTGAGGCTAGACTCCTACAATGAGCAGTTCTTC. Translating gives CASSLRLDSYNEQFF.

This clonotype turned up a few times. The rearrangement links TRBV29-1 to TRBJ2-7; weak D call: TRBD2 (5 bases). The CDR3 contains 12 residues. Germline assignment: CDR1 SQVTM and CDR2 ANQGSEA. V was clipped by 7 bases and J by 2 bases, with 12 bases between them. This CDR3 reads CSAMTKAYEQYF. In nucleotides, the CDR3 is TGCAGCGCTATGACTAAGGCCTACGAGCAGTACTTC.

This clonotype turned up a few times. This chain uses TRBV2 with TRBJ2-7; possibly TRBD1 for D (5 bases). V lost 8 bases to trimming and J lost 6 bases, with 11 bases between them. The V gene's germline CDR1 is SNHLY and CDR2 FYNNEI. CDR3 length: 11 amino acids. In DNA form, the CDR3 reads TGTGCCAGCGGGGAAGACAGCGAGCAGTACTTC. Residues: CASGEDSEQYF.

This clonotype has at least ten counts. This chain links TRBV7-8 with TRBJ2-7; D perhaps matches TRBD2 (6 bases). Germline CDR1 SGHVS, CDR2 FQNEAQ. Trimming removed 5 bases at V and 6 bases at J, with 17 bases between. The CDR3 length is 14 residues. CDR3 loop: CASSPRGLGGEQYF. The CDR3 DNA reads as TGTGCCAGCAGCCCGAGGGGTTTGGGGGGCGAGCAGTACTTC.

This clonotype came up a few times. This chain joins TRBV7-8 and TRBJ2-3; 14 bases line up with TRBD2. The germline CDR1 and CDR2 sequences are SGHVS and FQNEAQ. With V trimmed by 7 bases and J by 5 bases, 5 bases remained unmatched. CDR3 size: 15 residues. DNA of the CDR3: TGTGCCAGCAAGGGAGGACTAGCGGGAGGAGATACGCAGTATTTT. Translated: CASKGGLAGGDTQYF.

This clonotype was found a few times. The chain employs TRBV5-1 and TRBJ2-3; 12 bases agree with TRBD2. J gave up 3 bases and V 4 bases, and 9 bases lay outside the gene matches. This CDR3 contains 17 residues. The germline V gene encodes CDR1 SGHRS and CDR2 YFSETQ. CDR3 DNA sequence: TGCGCCAGCAGCCACGGTCTGACTAGCGGGGGTACAGATACGCAGTATTTT. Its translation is CASSHGLTSGGTDTQYF.

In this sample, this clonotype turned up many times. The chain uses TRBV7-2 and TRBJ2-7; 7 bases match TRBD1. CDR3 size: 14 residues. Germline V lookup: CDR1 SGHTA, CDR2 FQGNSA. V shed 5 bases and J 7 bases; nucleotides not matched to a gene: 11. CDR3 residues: CASSPHLDRVEQYF. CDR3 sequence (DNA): TGTGCCAGCAGCCCCCACCTTGACAGGGTTGAGCAGTACTTC.

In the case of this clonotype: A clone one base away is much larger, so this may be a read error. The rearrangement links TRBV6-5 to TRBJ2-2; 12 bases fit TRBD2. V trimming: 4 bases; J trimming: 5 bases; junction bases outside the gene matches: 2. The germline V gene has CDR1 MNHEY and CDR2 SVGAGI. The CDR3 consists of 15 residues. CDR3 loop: CASSWTSGITGELFF. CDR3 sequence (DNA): TGTGCCAGCAGTTGGACTAGCGGGATTACCGGGGAGCTGTTTTTT.

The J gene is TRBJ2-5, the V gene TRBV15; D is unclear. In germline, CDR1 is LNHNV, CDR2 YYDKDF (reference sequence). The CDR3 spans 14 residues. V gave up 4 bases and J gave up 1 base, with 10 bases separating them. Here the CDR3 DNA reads TGTGCCACCAGCACCAGACGGGTCCAAGAGACCCAGTACTTC. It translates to CATSTRRVQETQYF. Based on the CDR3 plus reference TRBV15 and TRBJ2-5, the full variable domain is DAMVIQNPRYQVTQFGKPVTLSCSQTLNHNVMYWYQQKSSQAPKLLFHYYDKDFNNEADTPDNFQSRRPNTSFCFLDIRSPGLGDTAMYLCATSTRRVQETQYFGPGTRLLVL.

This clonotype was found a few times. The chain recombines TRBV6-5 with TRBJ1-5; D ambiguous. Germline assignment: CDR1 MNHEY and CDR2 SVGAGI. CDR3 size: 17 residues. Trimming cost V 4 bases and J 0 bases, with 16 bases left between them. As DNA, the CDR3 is TGTGCCAGCAGTTTAGAAGGGCAGGTCTATAGCAATCAGCCCCAGCATTTT. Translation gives CASSLEGQVYSNQPQHF.

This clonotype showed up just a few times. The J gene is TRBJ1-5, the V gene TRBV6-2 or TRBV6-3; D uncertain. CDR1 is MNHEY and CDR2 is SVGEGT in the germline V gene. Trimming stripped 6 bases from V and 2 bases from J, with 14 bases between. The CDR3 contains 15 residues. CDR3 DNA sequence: TGTGCCAGCAGCCCGTCGGGTGAGGGCAATCAGCCCCAGCATTTT. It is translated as CASSPSGEGNQPQHF.

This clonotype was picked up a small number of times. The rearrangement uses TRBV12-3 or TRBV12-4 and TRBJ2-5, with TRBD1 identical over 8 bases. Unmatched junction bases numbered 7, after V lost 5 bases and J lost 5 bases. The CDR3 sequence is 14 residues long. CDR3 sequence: CASSNQGARETQYF. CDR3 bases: TGTGCCAGCAGTAATCAGGGGGCGCGGGAGACCCAGTACTTC.

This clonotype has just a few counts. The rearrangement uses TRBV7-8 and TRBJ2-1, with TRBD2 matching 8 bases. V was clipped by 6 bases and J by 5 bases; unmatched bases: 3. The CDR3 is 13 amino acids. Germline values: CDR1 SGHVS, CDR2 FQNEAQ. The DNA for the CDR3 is TGTGCCAGCAGAGCGGGGGTTAACAATGAGCAGTTCTTC. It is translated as CASRAGVNNEQFF.

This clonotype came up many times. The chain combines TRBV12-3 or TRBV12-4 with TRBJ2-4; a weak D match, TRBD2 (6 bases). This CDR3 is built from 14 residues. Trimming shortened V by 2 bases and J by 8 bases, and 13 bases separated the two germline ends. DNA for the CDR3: TGTGCCAGCAGTTTACTACGGGAGAAGGACATTCAGTACTTC. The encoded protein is CASSLLREKDIQYF.

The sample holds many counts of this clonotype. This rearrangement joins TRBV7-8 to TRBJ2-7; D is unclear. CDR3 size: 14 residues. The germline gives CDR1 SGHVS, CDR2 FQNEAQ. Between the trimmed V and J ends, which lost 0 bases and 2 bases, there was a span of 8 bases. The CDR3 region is CASSLAGRAYEQYF. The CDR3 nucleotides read TGTGCCAGCAGCTTAGCGGGTAGGGCCTACGAGCAGTACTTC.

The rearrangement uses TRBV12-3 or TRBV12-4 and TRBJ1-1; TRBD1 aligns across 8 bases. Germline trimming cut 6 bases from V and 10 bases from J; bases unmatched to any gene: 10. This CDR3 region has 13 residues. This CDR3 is CASRPTGGVAAFF. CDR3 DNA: TGTGCCAGCAGACCCACAGGGGGGGTTGCAGCTTTCTTT.

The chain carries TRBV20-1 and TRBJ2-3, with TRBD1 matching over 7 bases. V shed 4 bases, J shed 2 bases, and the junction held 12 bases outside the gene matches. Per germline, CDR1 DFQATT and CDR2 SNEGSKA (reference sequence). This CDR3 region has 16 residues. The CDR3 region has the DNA TGCAGTGCTACTCCGAACAGGGGCCCGACCACAGATACGCAGTATTTT. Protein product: CSATPNRGPTTDTQYF.